The clone carrying this TCR beta chain was seen only a few times. With V trimmed by 0 bases and J by 5 bases, 8 bases remained unmatched. Germline loops: CDR1 KGHSH, CDR2 LQKENI. The CDR3 length is 16 residues. This sample is drawn from a study of cytotoxic CD8 clonotypes in ibrutinib-treated CLL. The table came from immunoSEQ multiplex PCR; TCRdb's copy has only in-frame clones and leaves some out. The data show roughly 110,000 clones, with 45% to 65% seen just once and more than 35% held by the top ten. The sequencing here drew on PBMCs, taken after 24 months of ibrutinib treatment. The chain recombines TRBV18 with TRBJ2-7, with 9 bases identical to TRBD1. The TCR originated in a human donor with chronic lymphocytic leukemia. Here the CDR3 reads CASSPPRPQGAHEQYF. The CDR3 DNA follows: TGTGCCAGCTCACCACCGCGGCCACAGGGGGCCCACGAGCAGTACTTC.